These 32 T cell receptor beta chains originate from one sample sequenced in a study of shared clonotypes between healthy human individuals. Profiled with immunoSEQ multiplex PCR; TCRdb holds only in-frame clones, not every one. The sample includes 500,000 or so clones, 90% to 96% of them seen just once. The source material was naive CD4+ T cells sorted from blood. Subset defined: CD45RA+ positively selected. All receptors come from a woman in her twenties or thirties in good health.

The gene calls are TRBV7-8 and TRBJ2-3, with 7 bases fitting TRBD1. V dropped 8 bases and J dropped 2; count of bases not matched to a gene: 13. CDR1 SGHVS and CDR2 FQNEAQ come from the germline V gene. The CDR3 sequence is 16 residues long. Here the CDR3 DNA reads TGTGCCAGCGGAATGGAAGACAGGGCTAACACAGATACGCAGTATTTT. Its protein product is CASGMEDRANTDTQYF.

The chain is built from TRBV19 and TRBJ2-1; tentative D call: TRBD2 (6 bases). V lost 9 bases to trimming and J lost 7 bases, with 19 bases between them. This CDR3 spans 14 amino acids. Germline V gene data show CDR1 as LNHDA and CDR2 as SQIVND (reference sequence). The CDR3 region has the DNA TGTGCCAGAGCCATAGCGGACCTCCGGAATGAGCAGTTCTTC. Protein: CARAIADLRNEQFF. Supplemented by reference TRBV19 and TRBJ2-1, the full variable domain reads DGGITQSPKYLFRKEGQNVTLSCEQNLNHDAMYWYRQDPGQGLRLIYYSQIVNDFQKGDIAEGYSVSREKKESFPLTVTSAQKNPTAFYLCARAIADLRNEQFFGPGTRLTVL.

This chain uses TRBV5-4 with TRBJ2-7, with 8 bases identical to TRBD2. This CDR3 comprises 12 residues. Germline assignment: CDR1 SGHNT and CDR2 YYREEE (reference sequence). The J segment lost 13 bases and the V segment lost 2 bases, leaving 8 bases of the junction unmatched. This CDR3 is CASSFSAGEKYF. CDR3 nucleotide sequence: TGTGCCAGCAGCTTCTCAGCGGGAGAAAAATACTTC.

A single count supports this clone. V and J are TRBV27 and TRBJ1-1; TRBD1 agrees at 9 bases. This CDR3 spans 14 amino acids. The germline CDR1 and CDR2 sequences are MNHEY and SMNVEV (reference sequence). V dropped 3 bases and J dropped 6; count of bases not matched to a gene: 5. In DNA, the CDR3 is TGTGCCAGCAGTTTCCGGGACAGGGTGGCTGAAGCTTTCTTT. Its translation is CASSFRDRVAEAFF.

The chain joins TRBV10-3 to TRBJ2-5; 7 bases match TRBD2. Germline assignment: CDR1 ENHRY and CDR2 SYGVKD. J was trimmed by 4 bases and V by 4 bases; bases with no gene match: 6. The CDR3 covers 14 residues. CDR3 nucleotides: TGTGCCATCAGTGGCGGGAGTGCGCGAGAGACCCAGTACTTC. It yields the protein CAISGGSARETQYF.

The rearrangement joins TRBV28 to TRBJ1-1; TRBD1 might be the D (6 bases). V lost 3 bases to trimming and J lost 0 bases, with 26 bases between them. The CDR3 extends over 20 amino acids. Germline-derived CDR1 and CDR2 are MDHEN and SYDVKM. This CDR3 reads CASSFTYSGQLLDLNTEAFF. The CDR3 nucleotides are TGTGCCAGCAGTTTTACTTATTCTGGACAGCTTCTGGATTTGAACACTGAAGCTTTCTTT.

The chain carries TRBV27 and TRBJ2-1, with D possibly TRBD1 on 5 matching bases. There are 18 residues in the CDR3. CDR1 MNHEY and CDR2 SMNVEV come from the germline V gene (reference sequence). V was clipped by 5 bases and J by 0 bases, with 20 bases between them. CDR3 residues: CASSPVQVIRRSYNEQFF. CDR3 sequence (DNA): TGTGCCAGCAGTCCAGTACAGGTTATTAGACGCTCCTACAATGAGCAGTTCTTC.

This chain joins TRBV18 and TRBJ2-7; 8 bases align to TRBD1. The J segment lost 2 bases and the V segment lost 2 bases, leaving 8 bases of the junction unmatched. Per germline, CDR1 KGHSH and CDR2 LQKENI. This CDR3 comprises 16 residues. CDR3 DNA: TGTGCCAGCTCACCAATCGAGACAGGGGAACCCTACGAGCAGTACTTC. Protein product: CASSPIETGEPYEQYF.

This sequence joins TRBV7-9 and TRBJ2-7, with D unresolved. V was cut by 1 base and J by 3 bases, with 16 bases left in between. The CDR3 is made up of 16 amino acids. Germline V lookup: CDR1 SEHNR, CDR2 FQNEAQ (reference sequence). In DNA form, the CDR3 reads TGTGCCAGCAGCTTAGGCGTCGGGCTAACGTACTACGAGCAGTACTTC. Its translation is CASSLGVGLTYYEQYF. Variable domain in full (rest from reference TRBV7-9 and TRBJ2-7): DTGVSQNPRHKITKRGQNVTFRCDPISEHNRLYWYRQTLGQGPEFLTYFQNEAQLEKSRLLSDRFSAERPKGSFSTLEIQRTEQGDSAMYLCASSLGVGLTYYEQYFGPGTRLTVT.

The V call is TRBV6-5, the J call TRBJ2-2; D unresolved. V lost 0 bases to trimming and J lost 0 bases, with 5 bases between them. The CDR3 has 15 amino acids. In germline, CDR1 is MNHEY, CDR2 SVGAGI. CDR3 in DNA: TGTGCCAGCAGTTACTCGGCTACGAACACCGGGGAGCTGTTTTTT. Translating it yields CASSYSATNTGELFF.

V usage is TRBV6-5 and J usage is TRBJ2-7; TRBD1 matches at 9 bases. This CDR3 is built from 16 residues. V gave up 0 bases and J gave up 3 bases; unmatched junction bases: 6. The germline gives CDR1 MNHEY, CDR2 SVGAGI. CDR3 sequence (DNA): TGTGCCAGCAGTTACTCCCGGACAGGGGTGAACTACGAGCAGTACTTC. The encoded protein is CASSYSRTGVNYEQYF.

This chain uses TRBV11-3 with TRBJ2-1, with 8 bases aligning to TRBD2. CDR3 length: 13 residues. J was trimmed by 9 bases and V by 4 bases; bases with no gene match: 5. Germline V lookup: CDR1 SGHNT, CDR2 YENEEA. This CDR3 reads CASSWREASEQFF. In nucleotides, the CDR3 is TGTGCCAGCAGCTGGCGGGAGGCGAGTGAGCAGTTCTTC.

The chain couples TRBV28 to TRBJ2-1; 10 nucleotides line up with TRBD2. There are 17 residues in the CDR3. In germline, CDR1 is MDHEN, CDR2 SYDVKM. V gave up 5 bases and J gave up 7 bases; unmatched junction bases: 14. CDR3 amino acids: CASSTTGPGLAINEQFF. DNA for the CDR3: TGTGCCAGCAGTACGACAGGGCCGGGACTAGCGATAAATGAGCAGTTCTTC.

The genes are TRBV6-5 and TRBJ1-4; no firm D call. CDR1 MNHEY and CDR2 SVGAGI come from the germline V gene. V lost 4 bases, J lost 0 bases, and 9 bases lay in between. The CDR3 runs to 15 residues. CDR3 protein: CASSSQVATNEKLFF. CDR3 DNA sequence: TGTGCCAGCAGTTCTCAGGTTGCAACTAATGAAAAACTGTTTTTT.

The V gene is TRBV10-1, the J gene TRBJ1-4; a possible D gene is TRBD1 (5 bases). V was pared by 5 bases and J by 2 bases, with 9 bases between. The CDR3 covers 14 residues. Germline V gives CDR1 WNHNN, CDR2 SYGVQD (reference sequence). This chain's CDR3 is CASSPGRTNEKLFF. The CDR3 bases are TGCGCCAGCAGTCCGGGACGGACTAATGAAAAACTGTTTTTT.

The genes are TRBV18 and TRBJ2-7; D may match TRBD1 or TRBD2 (5 bases each). Between the trimmed V and J ends, which lost 5 bases and 2 bases, there was a span of 19 bases. Germline loops: CDR1 KGHSH, CDR2 LQKENI. CDR3 length equals 16 residues. This chain's CDR3 is CASSESDTLATYEQYF. In DNA, the CDR3 is TGTGCCAGCTCAGAATCGGACACTCTAGCAACCTACGAGCAGTACTTC.

The V call is TRBV6-1, the J call TRBJ2-2; D not resolved. Trimming took 10 bases from V and 9 from J, leaving 18 bases between them. The CDR3 length is 13 residues. Germline V gene data show CDR1 as MNHNS and CDR2 as SASEGT. The CDR3 loop reads CAISEGPDRELFF. The CDR3 bases are TGTGCCATCTCCGAAGGACCAGACCGGGAGCTGTTTTTT.

The chain carries TRBV28 and TRBJ2-7; D might be TRBD2 (7 bases). The length of the CDR3 is 13 residues. The ends were cut back, 5 bases at V and 7 bases at J, with 15 bases in the middle. CDR1 MDHEN and CDR2 SYDVKM come from the germline V gene. CDR3 nucleotides: TGTGCCAGCAGTCTGGGGGGGGGCGGAGAGCAGTACTTC. This encodes CASSLGGGGEQYF.

V gene TRBV5-4 combines with J gene TRBJ2-1; 10 positions agree with TRBD2. The V gene's germline CDR1 is SGHNT and CDR2 YYREEE (reference sequence). V was pared by 4 bases and J by 9 bases, with 13 bases of the junction left unmatched. The CDR3 loop spans 16 amino acids. In DNA, the CDR3 is TGTGCCAGCAGCCTAGACCGAGCGGGAGGGGCCCGTGAGCAGTTCTTC. Protein: CASSLDRAGGAREQFF.

The chain joins TRBV11-2 to TRBJ1-2; D gene ambiguous. The CDR3 has 15 residues. In germline, CDR1 is SGHAT, CDR2 FQNNGV. V was shortened by 2 bases and J by 6 bases, with 16 bases between the two germline ends. The CDR3 DNA follows: TGTGCCAGCAGCTTATACCGAGGACCGAAAAATGGCTACACCTTC. This sequence encodes CASSLYRGPKNGYTF.

The rearrangement joins TRBV28 to TRBJ1-1, with D perhaps TRBD1 (6 bases). The V and J ends lost 11 bases and 1 base respectively, with 14 bases between them. This CDR3 has 13 amino acids. In germline, CDR1 is MDHEN, CDR2 SYDVKM. The CDR3 nucleotides read TGTGCCTTCAAGGCGGGGGCGAACACTGAAGCTTTCTTT. Encoded protein: CAFKAGANTEAFF.

The chain joins TRBV7-9 to TRBJ1-5; possible D gene TRBD1, 5 bases. The V gene's germline CDR1 is SEHNR and CDR2 FQNEAQ (reference sequence). This CDR3 comprises 13 residues. With 5 bases removed from V and 4 bases from J, the gap between germline ends came to 9 bases. The CDR3 here is CASSMGGNQPQHF. CDR3 in DNA: TGTGCCAGCAGCATGGGGGGGAATCAGCCCCAGCATTTT.

This chain uses TRBV5-1 with TRBJ2-3; 10 bases map to TRBD1. With 6 bases clipped from V and 1 base from J, the junction kept 8 bases outside the gene matches. Per the germline V gene, CDR1 is SGHRS and CDR2 is YFSETQ. CDR3 length: 16 residues. The CDR3 protein is CASNKRQGAGTDTQYF. CDR3 coding DNA: TGCGCCAGCAATAAAAGACAGGGGGCAGGCACAGATACGCAGTATTTT.

V and J are TRBV19 and TRBJ1-5; maybe TRBD1 (5 bases). Germline lookup yields CDR1 LNHDA and CDR2 SQIVND (reference sequence). Trimming removed 7 bases at V and 1 base at J, with 8 bases between. The CDR3 has 13 amino acids. The CDR3 protein is CASTDRSNQPQHF. DNA of the CDR3: TGTGCCAGTACAGACAGAAGCAATCAGCCCCAGCATTTT.

The V and J genes are TRBV7-3 and TRBJ1-1; 7 bases fit TRBD1. CDR3 size: 14 residues. The V and J ends lost 7 bases and 1 base, in that order; junction bases with no gene match: 6. Per germline, CDR1 SGHTA and CDR2 FQGTGA. The CDR3 DNA follows: TGTGCCAGCACCCTACAGGGGACGAACACTGAAGCTTTCTTT. Encoded protein: CASTLQGTNTEAFF.

The gene calls are TRBV18 and TRBJ1-1; D may be TRBD1 (5 bases). This CDR3 has 15 amino acids. The germline V and J ends were trimmed by 3 bases and 2 bases, with 13 bases remaining between them. Germline assignment: CDR1 KGHSH and CDR2 LQKENI. CDR3 residues: CASSPRDPRNTEAFF. The CDR3 nucleotides are TGTGCCAGCTCACCGCGGGACCCCCGAAACACTGAAGCTTTCTTT.

This clone was observed a single time. J is TRBJ2-6 and V is TRBV19; 7 nucleotides align to TRBD1. CDR1 is LNHDA and CDR2 is SQIVND in the germline V gene (reference sequence). The CDR3 contains 17 residues. V shed 4 bases and J 0 bases; nucleotides not matched to a gene: 6. CDR3 loop: CASSKTGSRSGANVLTF. The CDR3 DNA reads as TGTGCCAGTAGTAAGACAGGGTCCCGCTCTGGGGCCAACGTCCTGACTTTC.

V is TRBV10-3 and J is TRBJ2-1; 14 nucleotides line up with TRBD2. The germline V gene encodes CDR1 ENHRY and CDR2 SYGVKD. The V gene end was trimmed by 11 bases and the J gene end by 8 bases; junction bases not matched to a gene: 8. There are 14 residues in the CDR3. CDR3 nucleotides: TGTGCCGCGGCGACTAGCGGGAGGGTGTATGAGCAGTTCTTC. This gives the protein CAAATSGRVYEQFF.

The rearrangement joins TRBV4-1 to TRBJ2-5, with D unclear. In germline, CDR1 is MGHRA, CDR2 YSYEKL. The V end was cut by 1 base, the J end by 1 base, with 10 bases between. This CDR3 spans 15 amino acids. The CDR3 DNA reads TGCGCCAGCAGCCAAGCGGGCACTACCCAAGAGACCCAGTACTTC. Its translation: CASSQAGTTQETQYF.

This chain links TRBV7-3 with TRBJ2-1, with D uncertain. This CDR3 region has 14 residues. V was shortened by 2 bases and J by 7 bases, with 12 bases between the two germline ends. The germline gives CDR1 SGHTA, CDR2 FQGTGA. The CDR3 here is CASSLAAYGNEQFF. The CDR3 nucleotides read TGTGCCAGCAGCTTAGCCGCGTACGGTAATGAGCAGTTCTTC.

In this sample, this clone turned up once. The chain employs TRBV5-1 and TRBJ2-7; 10 positions agree with TRBD2. Germline V gives CDR1 SGHRS, CDR2 YFSETQ. The CDR3 length is 15 residues. The V gene end was trimmed by 0 bases and the J gene end by 6 bases; junction bases not matched to a gene: 6. The CDR3 sequence is CASSLEGLAGAEQYF. The CDR3 coding sequence is TGCGCCAGCAGCTTGGAGGGGCTAGCGGGAGCCGAGCAGTACTTC.

J is TRBJ1-4 and V is TRBV2; 8 bases fit TRBD1. Germline V lookup: CDR1 SNHLY, CDR2 FYNNEI. The CDR3 runs to 14 residues. The junction had 6 bases not matched to a gene; V was cut back by 6 bases and J by 6 bases. In nucleotides, the CDR3 is TGTGCCAGCAGGACCGGGACAGGTGATGAAAAACTGTTTTTT. Its protein product is CASRTGTGDEKLFF.